This TCR beta chain was recorded in a study of Graves' ophthalmopathy and Graves' hyperthyroidism. The authors isolated PBMCs from more than 9 ml of fresh peripheral blood. Points from the study as a whole: Ophthalmopathy progression was predicted with 70.59% sensitivity and 72% to 75% specificity. Detection in blood was also observed for most expanded thyroid clonotypes above 0.001 frequency.

Transcripts of RNA were the source for amplifying TCR beta CDR3 regions. HTBI-primed RT-PCR formed the first round, and a multiplex PCR formed the second. TCRdb passed the multiplex PCR reads through MiXCR, listing each CDR3 protein once. The sample consists of 650,000 to 900,000 distinct CDR3 sequences, 40% of them appearing once. With regard to this clonotype: The antigen is not known.

The CDR3 is 12 amino acids. The germline V gene encodes CDR1 SQVTM and CDR2 ANQGSEA. V lost 5 bases and J lost 10, with 12 bases in between. Specimen: peripheral blood. This clonotype was obtained from an adult man with Graves' ophthalmopathy. This chain links TRBV29-1 with TRBJ1-6; perhaps TRBD1 as D (5 bases). The DNA for the CDR3 is TGCAGCGTTAGTGGGGGGAACTCACCCCTCCACTTT. It codes for CSVSGGNSPLHF.